This T cell receptor beta chain was recorded in a study of cytomegalovirus exposure and HLA in healthy donors. Study observations and caveats: Associated with cytomegalovirus, according to the listing, were 150 to 200 TCR beta chains. Analysis performed later found about 18,000 TCR beta sequences associated with HLA alleles at 0.05 false discovery rate. The only immune exposure information that was available was CMV serostatus. Analysis performed later showed TCR beta chains linked to HLA being more clonally expanded than equally common others.

The CDR3 is made up of 19 amino acids. Germline loops: CDR1 LGHNA, CDR2 YNFKEQ. Trimming cost V 1 base and J 1 base; bases outside gene matches: 12. Concerning this clone itself: The antigen is undetermined.

With 60 Vbeta and 13 Jbeta primers, the PCR was carried out. The data were produced by immunoSEQ multiplex PCR, yet TCRdb's version contains in-frame clones alone and is incomplete. Found here are 100,000 to 150,000 clones, roughly 80% of them singletons; the top ten hold 5.5% to 8%. Sequenced material: PBMCs. The clonotype comes from a male donor in good health and CMV-seronegative. The chain carries TRBV4-2 and TRBJ2-1, with TRBD2 identical over 8 bases. CDR3: CASSQVPGLEVGSYNEQFF. In DNA, the CDR3 is TGTGCCAGCAGCCAAGTCCCGGGACTAGAGGTGGGGTCCTACAATGAGCAGTTCTTC.